The present entry profiles one T cell receptor (beta chain) with its context. Germline lookup yields CDR1 MDHEN and CDR2 SYDVKM. Trimming shortened V by 6 bases and J by 0 bases, and 8 bases separated the two germline ends. This CDR3 has 13 residues. These data are taken from a study of blood T cell repertoires in COVID-19. Sequenced by immunoSEQ multiplex PCR; TCRdb stores in-frame clones only, minus some. The sample records 45,000 to 70,000 clones, around 90% being singletons. The sample taken for sequencing was peripheral blood. The origin of this receptor is a woman in her fifties or sixties with active or convalescent COVID-19. This rearrangement joins TRBV28 to TRBJ2-5; D gene unclear. CDR3 coding DNA: TGTGCCAGCAGCAACACTAACCAAGAGACCCAGTACTTC. Amino acids: CASSNTNQETQYF.